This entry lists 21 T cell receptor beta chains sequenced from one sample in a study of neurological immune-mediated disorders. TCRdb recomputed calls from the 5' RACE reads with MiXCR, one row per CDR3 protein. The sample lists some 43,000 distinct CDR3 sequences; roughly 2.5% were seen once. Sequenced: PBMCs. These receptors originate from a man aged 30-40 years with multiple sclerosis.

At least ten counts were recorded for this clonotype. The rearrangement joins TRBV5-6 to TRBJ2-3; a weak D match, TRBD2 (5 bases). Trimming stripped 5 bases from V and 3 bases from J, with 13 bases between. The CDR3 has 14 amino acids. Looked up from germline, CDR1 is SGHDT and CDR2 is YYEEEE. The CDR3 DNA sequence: TGTGCCAGCAGACTCGACCAGCGGACAGATACGCAGTATTTT. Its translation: CASRLDQRTDTQYF.

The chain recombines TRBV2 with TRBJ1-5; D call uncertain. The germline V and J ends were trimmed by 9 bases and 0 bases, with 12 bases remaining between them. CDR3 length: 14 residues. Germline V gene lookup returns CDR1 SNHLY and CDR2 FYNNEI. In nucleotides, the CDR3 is TGTGCCAGTCAGAGGTCCTCTAGCAATCAGCCCCAGCATTTT. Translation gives CASQRSSSNQPQHF.

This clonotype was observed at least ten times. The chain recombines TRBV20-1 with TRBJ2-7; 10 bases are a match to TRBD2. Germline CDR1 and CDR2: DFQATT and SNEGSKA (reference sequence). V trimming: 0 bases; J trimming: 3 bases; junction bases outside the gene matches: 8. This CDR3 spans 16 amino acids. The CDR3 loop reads CSARDPGRTSGYEQYF. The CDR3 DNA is TGCAGTGCTAGAGATCCGGGTCGGACTAGCGGCTACGAGCAGTACTTC.

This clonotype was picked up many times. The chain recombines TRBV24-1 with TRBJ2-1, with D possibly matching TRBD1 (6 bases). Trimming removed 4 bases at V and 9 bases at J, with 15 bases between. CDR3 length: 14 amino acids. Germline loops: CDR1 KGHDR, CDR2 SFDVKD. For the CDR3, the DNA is TGTGCCACCAGTGAGTTTCAGGCAGGGGCTGAGCAGTTCTTC. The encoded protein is CATSEFQAGAEQFF.

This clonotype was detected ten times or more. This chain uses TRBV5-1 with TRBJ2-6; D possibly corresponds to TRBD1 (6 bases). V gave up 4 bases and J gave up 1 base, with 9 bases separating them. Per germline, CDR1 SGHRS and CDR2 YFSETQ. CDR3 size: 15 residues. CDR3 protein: CASSPTGSGANVLTF. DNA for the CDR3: TGCGCCAGCAGCCCCACAGGGTCTGGGGCCAACGTCCTGACTTTC. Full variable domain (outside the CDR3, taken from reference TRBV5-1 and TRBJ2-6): KAGVTQTPRYLIKTRGQQVTLSCSPISGHRSVSWYQQTPGQGLQFLFEYFSETQRNKGNFPGRFSGRQFSNSRSEMNVSTLELGDSALYLCASSPTGSGANVLTFGAGSRLTVL.

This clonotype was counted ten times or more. CDR3 DNA: TGTGCCAGCAGCCAAAGAACAGGCGGCTCTGGGGCCAACGTCCTGACTTTC. Residues: CASSQRTGGSGANVLTF. V and J are TRBV3-1 and TRBJ2-6, with D perhaps TRBD1 (5 bases). V lost 2 bases, J lost 0 bases, and 11 bases lay in between. This CDR3 has 17 residues. Germline CDR1 and CDR2: LGHDT and YNNKEL (reference sequence).

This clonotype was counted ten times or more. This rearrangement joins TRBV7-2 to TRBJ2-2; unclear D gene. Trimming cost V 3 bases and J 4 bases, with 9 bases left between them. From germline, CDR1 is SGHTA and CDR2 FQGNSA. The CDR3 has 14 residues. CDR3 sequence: CASSLLGVTGELFF. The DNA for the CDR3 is TGTGCCAGCAGCTTGTTAGGAGTCACCGGGGAGCTGTTTTTT.

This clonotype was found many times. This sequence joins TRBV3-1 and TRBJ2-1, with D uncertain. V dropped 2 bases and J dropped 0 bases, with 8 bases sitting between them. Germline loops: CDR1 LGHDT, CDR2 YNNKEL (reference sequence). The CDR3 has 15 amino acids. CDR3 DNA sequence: TGTGCCAGCAGCCAACCGGTTGGCTCCTACAATGAGCAGTTCTTC. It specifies CASSQPVGSYNEQFF.

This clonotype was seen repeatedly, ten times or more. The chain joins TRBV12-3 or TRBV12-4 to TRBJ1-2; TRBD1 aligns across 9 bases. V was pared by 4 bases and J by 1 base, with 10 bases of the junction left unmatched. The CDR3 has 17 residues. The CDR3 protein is CASSWSPGTGSNYGYTF. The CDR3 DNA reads TGTGCCAGCAGTTGGTCTCCGGGGACAGGGAGTAACTATGGCTACACCTTC.

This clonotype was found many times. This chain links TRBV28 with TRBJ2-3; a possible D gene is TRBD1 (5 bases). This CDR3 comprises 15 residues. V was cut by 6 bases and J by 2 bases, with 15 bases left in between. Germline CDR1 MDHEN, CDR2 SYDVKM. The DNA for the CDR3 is TGTGCCAGCAGCACCCCGCGACAGAACACAGATACGCAGTATTTT. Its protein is CASSTPRQNTDTQYF.

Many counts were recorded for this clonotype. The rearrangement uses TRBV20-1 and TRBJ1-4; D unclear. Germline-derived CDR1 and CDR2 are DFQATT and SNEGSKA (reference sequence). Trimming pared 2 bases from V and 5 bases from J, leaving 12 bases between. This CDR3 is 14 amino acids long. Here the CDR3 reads CSARNRANNEKLFF. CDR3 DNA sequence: TGCAGTGCTAGAAATCGGGCAAACAATGAAAAACTGTTTTTT.

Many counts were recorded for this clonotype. CDR3 protein: CSARPLGLAGNWDEQFF. The CDR3 DNA sequence: TGCAGTGCGAGGCCCCTGGGACTAGCGGGAAATTGGGATGAGCAGTTCTTC. This sequence joins TRBV20-1 and TRBJ2-1; 13 bases line up with TRBD2. The germline V gene encodes CDR1 DFQATT and CDR2 SNEGSKA (reference sequence). The CDR3 sequence is 17 residues long. The V and J ends lost 6 bases and 8 bases, in that order; junction bases with no gene match: 16.

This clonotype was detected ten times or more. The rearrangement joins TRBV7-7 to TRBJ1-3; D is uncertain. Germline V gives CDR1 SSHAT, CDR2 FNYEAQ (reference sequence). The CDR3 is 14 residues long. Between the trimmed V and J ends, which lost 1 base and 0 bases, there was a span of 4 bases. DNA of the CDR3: TGTGCCAGCAGCTTAGAATTCTCTGGAAACACCATATATTTT. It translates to CASSLEFSGNTIYF.

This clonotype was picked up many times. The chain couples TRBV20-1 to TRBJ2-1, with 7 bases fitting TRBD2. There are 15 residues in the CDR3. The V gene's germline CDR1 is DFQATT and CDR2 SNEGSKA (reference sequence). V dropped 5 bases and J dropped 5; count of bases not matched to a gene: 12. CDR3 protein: CSALLTSTSHNEQFF. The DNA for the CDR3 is TGCAGTGCTCTACTGACTAGCACCTCGCACAATGAGCAGTTCTTC.

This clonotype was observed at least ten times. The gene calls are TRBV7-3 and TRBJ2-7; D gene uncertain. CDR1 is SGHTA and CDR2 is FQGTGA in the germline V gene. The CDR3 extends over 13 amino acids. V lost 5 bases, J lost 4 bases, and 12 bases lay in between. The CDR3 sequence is CASSTSTGYEQYF. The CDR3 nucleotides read TGTGCCAGCAGCACAAGCACCGGGTACGAGCAGTACTTC.

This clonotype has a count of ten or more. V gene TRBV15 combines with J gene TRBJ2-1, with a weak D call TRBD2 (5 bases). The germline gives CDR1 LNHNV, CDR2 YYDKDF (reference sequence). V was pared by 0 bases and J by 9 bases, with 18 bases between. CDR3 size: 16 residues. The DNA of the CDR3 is TGTGCCACCAGCAGAGAAGAGGGCCTTCACCCCAGTGAGCAGTTCTTC. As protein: CATSREEGLHPSEQFF.

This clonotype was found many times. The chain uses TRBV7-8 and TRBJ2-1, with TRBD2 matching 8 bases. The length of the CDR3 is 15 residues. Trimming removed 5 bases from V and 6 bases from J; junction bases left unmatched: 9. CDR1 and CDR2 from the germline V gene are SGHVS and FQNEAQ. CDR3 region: CASSLERETRNEQFF. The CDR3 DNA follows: TGTGCCAGCAGCCTAGAGCGGGAGACGCGCAATGAGCAGTTCTTC. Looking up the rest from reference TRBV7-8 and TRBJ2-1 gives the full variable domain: GAGVSQSPRYKVAKRGQDVALRCDPISGHVSLFWYQQALGQGPEFLTYFQNEAQLDKSGLPSDRFFAERPEGSVSTLKIQRTQQEDSAVYLCASSLERETRNEQFFGPGTRLTVL.

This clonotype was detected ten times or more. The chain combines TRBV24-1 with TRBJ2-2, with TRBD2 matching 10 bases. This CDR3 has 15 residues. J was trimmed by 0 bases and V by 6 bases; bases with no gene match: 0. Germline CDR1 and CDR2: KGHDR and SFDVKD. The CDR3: CATSTSGTNTGELFF. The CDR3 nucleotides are TGTGCCACCAGTACTAGCGGGACGAACACCGGGGAGCTGTTTTTT.

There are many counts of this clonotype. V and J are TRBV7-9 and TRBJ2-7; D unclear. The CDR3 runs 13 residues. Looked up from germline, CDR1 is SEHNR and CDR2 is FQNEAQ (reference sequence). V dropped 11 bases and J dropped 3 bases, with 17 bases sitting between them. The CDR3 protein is CAVSEKALYEQYF. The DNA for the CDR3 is TGTGCCGTCTCAGAGAAAGCCCTCTACGAGCAGTACTTC.

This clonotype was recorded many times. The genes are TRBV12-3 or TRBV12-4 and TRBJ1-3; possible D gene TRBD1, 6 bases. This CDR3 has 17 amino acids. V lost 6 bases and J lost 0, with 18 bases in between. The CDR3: CASRPGTGQDSGNTIYF. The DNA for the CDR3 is TGTGCCAGCAGACCCGGGACGGGACAAGACTCTGGAAACACCATATATTTT.

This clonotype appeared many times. The CDR3 DNA reads TGTGCCAGCAGTTACTCGATATGGCGGGGGGGTCACAATGAGCAGTTCTTC. Its protein product is CASSYSIWRGGHNEQFF. The chain links TRBV6-2 or TRBV6-3 to TRBJ2-1; the match to TRBD2 covers 9 bases. Trimming took 0 bases from V and 5 from J; bases not matched to a gene: 8. The CDR3 length is 17 residues. Germline V gives CDR1 MNHEY, CDR2 SVGEGT.